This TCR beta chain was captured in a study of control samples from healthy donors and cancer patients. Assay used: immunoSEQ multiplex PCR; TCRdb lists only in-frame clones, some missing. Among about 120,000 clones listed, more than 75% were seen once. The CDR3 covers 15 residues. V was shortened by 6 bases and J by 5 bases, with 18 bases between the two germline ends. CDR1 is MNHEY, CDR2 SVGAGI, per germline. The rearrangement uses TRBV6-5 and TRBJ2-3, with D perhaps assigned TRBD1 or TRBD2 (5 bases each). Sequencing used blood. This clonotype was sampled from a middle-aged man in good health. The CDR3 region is CASRLGPWGGDTQYF. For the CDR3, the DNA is TGTGCCAGCAGGCTGGGACCCTGGGGCGGAGATACGCAGTATTTT.